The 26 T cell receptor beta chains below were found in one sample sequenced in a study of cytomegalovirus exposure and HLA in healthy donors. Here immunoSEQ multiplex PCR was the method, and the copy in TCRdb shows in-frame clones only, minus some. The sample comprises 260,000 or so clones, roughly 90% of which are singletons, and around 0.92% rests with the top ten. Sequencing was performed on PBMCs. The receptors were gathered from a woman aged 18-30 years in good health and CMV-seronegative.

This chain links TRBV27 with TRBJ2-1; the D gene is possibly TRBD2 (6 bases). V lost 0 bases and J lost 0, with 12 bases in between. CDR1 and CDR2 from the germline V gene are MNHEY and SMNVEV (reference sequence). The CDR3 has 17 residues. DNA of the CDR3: TGTGCCAGCAGTTTATCATCGGGAGTTTCCTCCTACAATGAGCAGTTCTTC. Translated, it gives CASSLSSGVSSYNEQFF.

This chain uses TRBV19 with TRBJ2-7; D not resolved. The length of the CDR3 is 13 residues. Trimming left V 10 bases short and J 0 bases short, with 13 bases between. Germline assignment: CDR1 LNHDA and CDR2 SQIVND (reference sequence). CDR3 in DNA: TGTGCCACCCGCCCCGACACCTCCTACGAGCAGTACTTC. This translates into CATRPDTSYEQYF.

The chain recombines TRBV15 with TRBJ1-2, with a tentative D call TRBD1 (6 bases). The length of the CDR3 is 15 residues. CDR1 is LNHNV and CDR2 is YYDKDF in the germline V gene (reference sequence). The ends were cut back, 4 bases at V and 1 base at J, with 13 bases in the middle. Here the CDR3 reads CATSKTGQLNYGYTF. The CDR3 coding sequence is TGTGCCACCAGCAAAACAGGGCAACTTAACTATGGCTACACCTTC.

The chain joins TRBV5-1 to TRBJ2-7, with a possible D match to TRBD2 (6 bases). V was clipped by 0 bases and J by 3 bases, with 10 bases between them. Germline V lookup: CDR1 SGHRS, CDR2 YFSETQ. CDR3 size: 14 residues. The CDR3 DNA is TGCGCCAGCAGCTTGGTGCAGGGAGGCTACGAGCAGTACTTC. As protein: CASSLVQGGYEQYF.

The CDR3 bases are TGTGCCAGCAGTTTGGGCTTTCAGCCCCAGCATTTT. Protein: CASSLGFQPQHF. The chain joins TRBV28 to TRBJ1-5; D gene uncertain. Germline V gene data show CDR1 as MDHEN and CDR2 as SYDVKM. The CDR3 runs to 12 residues. V was clipped by 3 bases and J by 6 bases, with 6 bases between them.

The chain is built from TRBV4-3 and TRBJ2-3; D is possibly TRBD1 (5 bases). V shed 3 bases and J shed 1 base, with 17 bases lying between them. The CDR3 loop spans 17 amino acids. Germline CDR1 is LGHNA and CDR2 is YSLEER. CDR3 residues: CASSQGPREFGTDTQYF. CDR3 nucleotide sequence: TGCGCCAGCAGCCAGGGCCCCAGGGAATTCGGCACAGATACGCAGTATTTT.

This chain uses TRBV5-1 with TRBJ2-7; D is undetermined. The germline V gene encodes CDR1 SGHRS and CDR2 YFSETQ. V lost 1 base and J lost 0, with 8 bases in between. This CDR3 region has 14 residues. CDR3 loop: CASSLMHSSYEQYF. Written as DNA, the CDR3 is TGCGCCAGCAGCTTGATGCACAGCTCCTACGAGCAGTACTTC.

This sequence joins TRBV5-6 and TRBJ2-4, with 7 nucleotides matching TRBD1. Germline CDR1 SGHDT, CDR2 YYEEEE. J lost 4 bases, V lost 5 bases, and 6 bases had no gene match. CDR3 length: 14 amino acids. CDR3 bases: TGTGCCAGCAGAACTGACAGGGAAAAAAACATTCAGTACTTC. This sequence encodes CASRTDREKNIQYF.

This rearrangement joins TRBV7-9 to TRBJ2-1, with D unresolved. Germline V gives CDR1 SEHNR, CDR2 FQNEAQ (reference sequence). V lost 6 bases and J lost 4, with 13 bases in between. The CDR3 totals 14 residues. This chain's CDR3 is CASRQSEVYNEQFF. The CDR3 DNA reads TGTGCCAGCAGACAATCAGAGGTGTACAATGAGCAGTTCTTC.

DNA of the CDR3: TGTGCCTGGAGTGTGTCAGACAATGAGCAGTTCTTC. Translation gives CAWSVSDNEQFF. The chain carries TRBV30 and TRBJ2-1; D remains ambiguous. The CDR3 loop spans 12 amino acids. Trimming pared 0 bases from V and 5 bases from J, leaving 5 bases between. Germline lookup yields CDR1 GTSNPN and CDR2 SVGIG (reference sequence).

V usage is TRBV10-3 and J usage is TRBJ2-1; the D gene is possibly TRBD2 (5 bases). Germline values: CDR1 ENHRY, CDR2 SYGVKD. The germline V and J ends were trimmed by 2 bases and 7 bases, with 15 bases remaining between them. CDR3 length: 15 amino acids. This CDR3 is CAISERFSRDNEQFF. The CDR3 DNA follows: TGTGCCATCAGTGAGCGGTTCTCTCGGGATAATGAGCAGTTCTTC.

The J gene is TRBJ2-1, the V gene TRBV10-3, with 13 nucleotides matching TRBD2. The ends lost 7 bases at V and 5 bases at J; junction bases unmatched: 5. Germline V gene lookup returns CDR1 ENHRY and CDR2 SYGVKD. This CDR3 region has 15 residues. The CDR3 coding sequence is TGTGCCATCACTTCTGGACTAGCGGGGGACAATGAGCAGTTCTTC. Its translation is CAITSGLAGDNEQFF.

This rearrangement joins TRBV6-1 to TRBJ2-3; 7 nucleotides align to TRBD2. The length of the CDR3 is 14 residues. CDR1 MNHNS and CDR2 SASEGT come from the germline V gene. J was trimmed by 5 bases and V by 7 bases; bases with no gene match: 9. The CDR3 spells CASMVGGSQDTQYF. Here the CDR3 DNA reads TGTGCCAGCATGGTGGGAGGGAGTCAAGATACGCAGTATTTT.

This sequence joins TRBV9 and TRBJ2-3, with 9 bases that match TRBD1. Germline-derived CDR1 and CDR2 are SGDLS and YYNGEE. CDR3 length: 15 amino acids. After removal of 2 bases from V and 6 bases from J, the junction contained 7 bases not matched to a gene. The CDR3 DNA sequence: TGTGCCAGCAGCGTTCGGGACAGGGTTCTTGATACGCAGTATTTT. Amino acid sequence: CASSVRDRVLDTQYF.

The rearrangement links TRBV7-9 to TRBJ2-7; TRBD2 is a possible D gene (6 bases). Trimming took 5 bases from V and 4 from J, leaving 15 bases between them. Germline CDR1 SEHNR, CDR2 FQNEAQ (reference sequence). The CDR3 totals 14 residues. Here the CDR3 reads CASSLAGLLYEQYF. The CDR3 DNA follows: TGTGCCAGCAGCCTTGCGGGACTTCTATACGAGCAGTACTTC. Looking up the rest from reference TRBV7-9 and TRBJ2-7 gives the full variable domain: DTGVSQNPRHKITKRGQNVTFRCDPISEHNRLYWYRQTLGQGPEFLTYFQNEAQLEKSRLLSDRFSAERPKGSFSTLEIQRTEQGDSAMYLCASSLAGLLYEQYFGPGTRLTVT.

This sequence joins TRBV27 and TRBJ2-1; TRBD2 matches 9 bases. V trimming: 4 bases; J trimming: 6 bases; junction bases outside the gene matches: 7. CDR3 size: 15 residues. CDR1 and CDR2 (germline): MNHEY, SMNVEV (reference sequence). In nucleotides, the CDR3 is TGTGCCAGCAGTTACTTGCTAGCGGGAATCAATGAGCAGTTCTTC. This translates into CASSYLLAGINEQFF.

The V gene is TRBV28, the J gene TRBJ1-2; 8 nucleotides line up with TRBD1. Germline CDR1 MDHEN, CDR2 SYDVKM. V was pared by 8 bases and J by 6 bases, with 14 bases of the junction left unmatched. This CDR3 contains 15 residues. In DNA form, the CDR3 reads TGTGCCAGCGACGCTTATAGGCCGGGACAGGATGGCTACACCTTC. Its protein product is CASDAYRPGQDGYTF.

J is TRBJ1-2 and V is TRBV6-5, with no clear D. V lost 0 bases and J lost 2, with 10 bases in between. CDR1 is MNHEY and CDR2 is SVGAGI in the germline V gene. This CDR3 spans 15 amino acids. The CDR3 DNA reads TGTGCCAGCAGTTACTCGGCTTTACAAAACTATGGCTACACCTTC. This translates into CASSYSALQNYGYTF.

This CDR3 is CASSVDRTSYEQYF. In nucleotides, the CDR3 is TGTGCCAGCAGCGTAGATAGGACATCCTACGAGCAGTACTTC. This chain links TRBV9 with TRBJ2-7; D is perhaps TRBD1 (5 bases). Trimming took 0 bases from V and 1 from J, leaving 8 bases between them. CDR3 size: 14 residues. Germline-derived CDR1 and CDR2 are SGDLS and YYNGEE.

The DNA of the CDR3 is TGTGCCAGCACCGGAGCCAGGGGAAGGGGCTATGGCTACACCTTC. As protein: CASTGARGRGYGYTF. The chain joins TRBV11-2 to TRBJ1-2; TRBD1 is a possible D gene (6 bases). The germline V gene has CDR1 SGHAT and CDR2 FQNNGV. The CDR3 contains 15 residues. Deletions cut 7 bases from V and 4 bases from J, with 19 bases between.

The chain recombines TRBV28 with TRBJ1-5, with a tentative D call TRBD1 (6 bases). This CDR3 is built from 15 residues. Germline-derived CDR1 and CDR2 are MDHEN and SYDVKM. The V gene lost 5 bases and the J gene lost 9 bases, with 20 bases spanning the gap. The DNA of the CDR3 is TGTGCCAGCAGTCCCGACAGGCGAAGACCTTGGCCCCAGCATTTT. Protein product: CASSPDRRRPWPQHF.

CDR3 bases: TGTGCCAGCAACGCCGGCGGGGTGGTTCGCACAGATACGCAGTATTTT. It translates to CASNAGGVVRTDTQYF. The genes are TRBV5-6 and TRBJ2-3; a weak D match, TRBD2 (6 bases). V lost 6 bases and J lost 1, with 18 bases in between. The CDR3 totals 16 residues. CDR1 is SGHDT, CDR2 YYEEEE, per germline.

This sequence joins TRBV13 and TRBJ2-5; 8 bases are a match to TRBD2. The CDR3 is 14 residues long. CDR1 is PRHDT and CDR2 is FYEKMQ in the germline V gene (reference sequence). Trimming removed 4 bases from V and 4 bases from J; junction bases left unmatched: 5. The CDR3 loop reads CASSSETSGETQYF. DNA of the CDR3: TGTGCCAGCAGCTCAGAAACTAGCGGAGAGACCCAGTACTTC.

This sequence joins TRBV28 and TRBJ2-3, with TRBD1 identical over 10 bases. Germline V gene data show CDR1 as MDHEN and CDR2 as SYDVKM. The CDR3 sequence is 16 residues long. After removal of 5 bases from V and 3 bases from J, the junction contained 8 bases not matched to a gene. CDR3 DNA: TGTGCCAGCAGTCCGGCGAAGGGACAGGGGACAGATACGCAGTATTTT. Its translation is CASSPAKGQGTDTQYF. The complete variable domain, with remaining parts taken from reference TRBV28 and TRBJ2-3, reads DVKVTQSSRYLVKRTGEKVFLECVQDMDHENMFWYRQDPGLGLRLIYFSYDVKMKEKGDIPEGYSVSREKKERFSLILESASTNQTSMYLCASSPAKGQGTDTQYFGPGTRLTVL.

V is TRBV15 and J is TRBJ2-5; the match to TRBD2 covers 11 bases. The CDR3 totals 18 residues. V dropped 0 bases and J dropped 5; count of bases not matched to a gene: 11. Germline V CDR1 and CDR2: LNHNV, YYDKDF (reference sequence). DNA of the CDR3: TGTGCCACCAGCAGAGAGGGACTAGCGGAAATATGGGCGGAGACCCAGTACTTC. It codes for CATSREGLAEIWAETQYF.

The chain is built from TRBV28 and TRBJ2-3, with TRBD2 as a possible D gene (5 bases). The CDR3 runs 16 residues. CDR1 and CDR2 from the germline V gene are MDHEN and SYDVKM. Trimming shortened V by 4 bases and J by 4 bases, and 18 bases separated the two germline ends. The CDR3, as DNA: TGTGCCAGCAGTTCTCCCACTAGAGTTCTGGCAGATACGCAGTATTTT. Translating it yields CASSSPTRVLADTQYF.